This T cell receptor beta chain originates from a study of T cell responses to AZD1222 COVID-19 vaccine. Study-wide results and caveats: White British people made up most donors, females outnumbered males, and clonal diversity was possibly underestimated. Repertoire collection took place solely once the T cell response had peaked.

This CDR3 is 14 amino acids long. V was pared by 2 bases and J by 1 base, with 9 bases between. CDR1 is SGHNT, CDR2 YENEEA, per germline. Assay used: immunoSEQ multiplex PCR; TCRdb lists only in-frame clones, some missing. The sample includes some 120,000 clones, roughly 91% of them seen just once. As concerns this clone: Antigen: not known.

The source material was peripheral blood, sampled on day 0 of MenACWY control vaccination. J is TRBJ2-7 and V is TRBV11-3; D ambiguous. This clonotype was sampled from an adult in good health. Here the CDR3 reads CASSLYQISYEQYF. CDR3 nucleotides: TGTGCCAGCAGCTTATACCAGATTTCCTACGAGCAGTACTTC.